This entry lists 3 T cell receptor beta chains sequenced from one sample in a study of shared clonotypes between healthy human individuals (dated by TCRdb to 2018 to 2020). Library construction relied on the immunoSEQ multiplex PCR assay. Held by TCRdb, this immuneACCESS table contains in-frame sequences only and omits some clones. Under half of the omission traces to an unresolved V gene where checked; the cause of the rest is unknown. In this sample the table shows approximately 1.1 million clones, around three quarters of which occur a single time. The ten largest clones add up to about 0.52% of the sample. The sequenced sample consisted of memory CD4+ T cells from PBMCs. Read against the paper, the sample's cell subset or site label means: CD45RA-negative fraction. The receptors here all came from a man aged 18 to 29 in good health. Some clones in this sample may be carry-over from other donors' samples.

The chain combines TRBV5-1 with TRBJ1-3; a possible D gene is TRBD1 (6 bases). The V end was cut by 0 bases, the J end by 1 base, with 14 bases between. This CDR3 is 17 amino acids long. The V gene's germline CDR1 is SGHRS and CDR2 YFSETQ. The CDR3 DNA is TGCGCCAGCAGCTTGGCACCCTCGACAGGATCTGGAAACACCATATATTTT. This gives the protein CASSLAPSTGSGNTIYF.

The chain has TRBV5-1 and TRBJ2-1, with a weak D call TRBD1 (6 bases). V shed 3 bases and J shed 3 bases, with 10 bases lying between them. CDR1 is SGHRS, CDR2 YFSETQ, per germline. This CDR3 comprises 14 residues. The CDR3 is CASSSGTHYNEQFF. CDR3 in DNA: TGCGCCAGCAGCTCCGGGACACACTACAATGAGCAGTTCTTC.

The rearrangement joins TRBV30 to TRBJ2-3; the D gene is possibly TRBD2 (5 bases). The CDR3 sequence is 14 residues long. Germline loops: CDR1 GTSNPN, CDR2 SVGIG (reference sequence). Trimming shortened V by 2 bases and J by 4 bases, and 13 bases separated the two germline ends. This chain's CDR3 is CAWSPGLESDTQYF. The CDR3 region has the DNA TGTGCCTGGAGTCCTGGACTGGAGTCAGATACGCAGTATTTT. The complete variable domain, with remaining parts taken from reference TRBV30 and TRBJ2-3, reads SQTIHQWPATLVQPVGSPLSLECTVEGTSNPNLYWYRQAAGRGLQLLFYSVGIGQISSEVPQNLSASRPQDRQFILSSKKLLLSDSGFYLCAWSPGLESDTQYFGPGTRLTVL.